The rows below give T cell receptor beta chains drawn from one sample of a study of shared clonotypes between healthy human individuals. Assay used: immunoSEQ multiplex PCR; TCRdb lists only in-frame clones, some missing. This sample has around 100,000 clones, with about 63% found just once. The sequenced sample consisted of memory CD8+ T cells sorted from blood. These receptors originate from a woman between 25 and 40 years old in good health. The CDR3 runs from the conserved cysteine through the conserved F or W. Size tells how often a clone was seen (once, few, many) or the class of an expanded clone, and some rows leave it out.

CDR3 protein	clone size	V gene	J gene
CASSKYAWNEQFF	.	TRBV11-2	TRBJ2-1
CASSLGVELYF	.	TRBV5-1	TRBJ2-7
CASSESPNSNQPQHF	few	TRBV6-1	TRBJ1-5
CASSETAYEQYF	.	TRBV10-2	TRBJ2-7
CASSGEGEGYGYTF	.	TRBV2	TRBJ1-2
CASHKGIESYNEQFF	many	TRBV6-5	TRBJ2-1
CASSDGTSREQYF	.	TRBV5-1	TRBJ2-7
CSVRGPLPSYNEQFF	.	TRBV29-1	TRBJ2-1
CASSLPGDTDTQYF	.	TRBV5-4	TRBJ2-3
CASHKNIGNTIYF	.	TRBV7-9	TRBJ1-3
CASSNRGPDEQFF	.	TRBV7-8	TRBJ2-1
CASSTTGPEQYF	few	TRBV7-9	TRBJ2-7
CASSLGLAGGTYEQYF	.	TRBV7-8	TRBJ2-7
CASSVGQINQPQHF	.	TRBV27	TRBJ1-5
CASSPTGQQRYYNEQFF	.	TRBV28	TRBJ2-1
CASSPEGPPETNEKLFF	.	TRBV4-1	TRBJ1-4
CASSFGAKDQYF	.	TRBV7-8	TRBJ2-5
CASRLDRGPPGYTF	.	TRBV2	TRBJ1-2
CASSEYGTARLGYTF	.	TRBV10-2	TRBJ1-2
CASSQKTSGRGHTQYF	.	TRBV14	TRBJ2-3
CASKPFEGAYEQYF	.	TRBV6-1	TRBJ2-7
CASNLGQGYSGNTIYF	few	TRBV19	TRBJ1-3
CASSPELGLAGGYQETQYF	once	TRBV5-1	TRBJ2-5
CASSPHGQGEIYNEQFF	few	TRBV7-6	TRBJ2-1
CASSTLGRQETQYF	.	TRBV27	TRBJ2-5
CASSWSLAVDTGELFF	.	TRBV27	TRBJ2-2
CATSDSSGSPTDTQYF	.	TRBV15	TRBJ2-3
CASSDPMGGAGNQPQHF	.	TRBV6-4	TRBJ1-5
CASSLSLAGRYEQYF	.	TRBV7-9	TRBJ2-7
CASSENSYNEQFF	few	TRBV25-1	TRBJ2-1
CASSETVAPGELFF	.	TRBV25-1	TRBJ2-2
CASSSGYGNEQFF	.	TRBV5-4	TRBJ2-1
CASSSQGYNEQFF	.	TRBV6-5	TRBJ2-1
CASPSSSGSIYEQFF	.	TRBV6-4	TRBJ2-1
CASSFLSGYTYEQYF	.	TRBV5-1	.
CASSPRQGATGELFF	.	TRBV28	TRBJ2-2
CASSLVNRELVEQFF	.	TRBV5-6	TRBJ2-1
CASSFSGRAYEQYF	few	TRBV7-8	TRBJ2-7
CASSISLGSYEQYF	many	TRBV19	TRBJ2-7
CASTKWTSQATDTQYF	.	TRBV7-2	TRBJ2-3
CASSHSGSGTYEQYF	.	TRBV25-1	TRBJ2-7